Included here is one TCR beta chain sequence, with context. These data come from a study of control samples from healthy donors and cancer patients. This CDR3 is 15 amino acids long. V dropped 5 bases and J dropped 6; count of bases not matched to a gene: 8. Germline CDR1 reads MNHEY; CDR2 reads SMNVEV (reference sequence). Some clones are missing from TCRdb's copy, which holds only in-frame ones; the method was immunoSEQ multiplex PCR. In the table there are fewer than 120,000 clones, approximately 87% of which are singletons. This receptor was identified in a woman aged 60 to 75 with lung cancer. Sequenced: PBMCs. The V and J genes are TRBV27 and TRBJ1-5, with 9 bases matching TRBD1. The CDR3 spells CASSPDRGVSQPQHF. CDR3 in DNA: TGTGCCAGCAGTCCGGACAGGGGTGTTAGTCAGCCCCAGCATTTT.